This T cell receptor beta chain was sequenced for a study of regulatory T cells in long-lasting Graves disease. Many counts were recorded for this clonotype. The antigen remains undetermined. CDR3-region Arm-PCR and iRepertoire HTBI primers produced the TCR beta libraries. MiXCR, applied by TCRdb to the multiplex PCR reads, yields one record per CDR3 protein. The sample has 300,000 to 400,000 distinct CDR3 sequences, 20% seen once; the top ten hold 25% to 30%. Described time point: persistent/refractory GD, antithyroid drugs over 5 years with positive TRAb. RNA isolated from PBMCs was used to make the TCR library. The CDR3 totals 17 residues. V lost 1 base and J 4 bases, leaving 19 bases between the germline ends. CDR1 and CDR2 from the germline V gene are LNHNV and YYDKDF (reference sequence). General study points: Favored usage of TRBV28, TRBJ1-2 and TRBJ2-5 was recorded in persistent disease.

The source material was peripheral blood mononuclear cells (PBMCs), sampled when the disease was refractory, from a patient treated with antithyroid drugs. The source of this sequence is a female donor with Graves disease. The J gene is TRBJ1-2, the V gene TRBV15; D is perhaps TRBD1 (6 bases). In DNA, the CDR3 is TGTGCCACCAGCAGAGCGTACAGGGCAGCCGCGTTCTATGGCTACACCTTC. It yields the protein CATSRAYRAAAFYGYTF.